This T cell receptor (beta chain) was sequenced during a study of technical replicates of blood from a few donors (dated by TCRdb to 2016 to 2017). Library preparation used the immunoSEQ multiplex PCR assay. What TCRdb holds here is the immuneACCESS table cut down to in-frame rearrangements. Part of the clones is not present; checked against another copy, under half of the missing clones reflect an unresolved V gene, and the others are unexplained. The sample includes under 110,000 clones, with over 95% observed a single time. 0.2% to 0.25% of the sample is taken by the ten largest. CDR1 and CDR2 were assigned from the germline V gene as MGHRA and YSYEKL. V loses 0 bases, J loses 4 bases, and the germline ends lie 13 bases apart. The CDR3 runs 15 residues from the cysteine to the phenylalanine. Only the CDR3 portion is preserved as DNA: 45 bases, with reading frame beginning at the first base. In the case of this clone: Its recognized antigen is unknown. No much larger clonotype is one base removed from it; base qualities were not supplied.

The sequence is built from TRBV4-1 and TRBJ2-7; possibly the D gene is TRBD2, per 7 matching bases. The sequence came from a human donor in good health. Input material: T cells isolated from PBMCs. The CDR3 protein: CASSQEVGGPYEQYF. The DNA reads TGCGCCAGCAGCCAAGAGGTCGGGGGGCCTTACGAGCAGTACTTC.